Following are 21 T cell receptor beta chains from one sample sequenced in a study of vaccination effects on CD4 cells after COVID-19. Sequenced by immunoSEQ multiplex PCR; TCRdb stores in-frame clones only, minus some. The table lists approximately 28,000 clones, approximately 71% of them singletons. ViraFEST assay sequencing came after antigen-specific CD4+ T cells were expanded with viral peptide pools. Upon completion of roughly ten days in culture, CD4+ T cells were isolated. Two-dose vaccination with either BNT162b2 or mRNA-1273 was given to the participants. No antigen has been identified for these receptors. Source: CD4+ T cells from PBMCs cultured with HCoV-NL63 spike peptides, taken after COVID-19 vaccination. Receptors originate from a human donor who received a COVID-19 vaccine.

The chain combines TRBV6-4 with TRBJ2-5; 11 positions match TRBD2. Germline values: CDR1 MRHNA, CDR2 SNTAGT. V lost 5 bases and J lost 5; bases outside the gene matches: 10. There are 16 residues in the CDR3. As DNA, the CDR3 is TGTGCCAGCAGTAGAGAAACTAGCGGGAGTCGGGAGACCCAGTACTTC. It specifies CASSRETSGSRETQYF.

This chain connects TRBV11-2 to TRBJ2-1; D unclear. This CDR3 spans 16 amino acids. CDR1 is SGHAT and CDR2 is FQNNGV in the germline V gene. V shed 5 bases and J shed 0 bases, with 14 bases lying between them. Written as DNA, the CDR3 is TGTGCCAGCAGCCCCCGCACGGGCAGCTCCTACAATGAGCAGTTCTTC. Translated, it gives CASSPRTGSSYNEQFF.

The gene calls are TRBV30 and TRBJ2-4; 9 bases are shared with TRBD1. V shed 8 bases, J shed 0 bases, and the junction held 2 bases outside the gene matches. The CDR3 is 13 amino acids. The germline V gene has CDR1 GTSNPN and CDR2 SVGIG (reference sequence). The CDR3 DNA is TGTGCCGGACAGGGGATAGCCAAAAACATTCAGTACTTC. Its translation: CAGQGIAKNIQYF. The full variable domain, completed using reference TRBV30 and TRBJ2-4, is SQTIHQWPATLVQPVGSPLSLECTVEGTSNPNLYWYRQAAGRGLQLLFYSVGIGQISSEVPQNLSASRPQDRQFILSSKKLLLSDSGFYLCAGQGIAKNIQYFGAGTRLSVL.

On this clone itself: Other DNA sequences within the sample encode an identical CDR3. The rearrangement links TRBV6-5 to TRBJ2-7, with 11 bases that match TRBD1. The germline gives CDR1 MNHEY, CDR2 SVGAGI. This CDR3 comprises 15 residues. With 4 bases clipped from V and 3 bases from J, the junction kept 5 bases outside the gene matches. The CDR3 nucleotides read TGTGCCAGCAGTTCCCCGGGACAGGGGGTCTACGAGCAGTACTTC. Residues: CASSSPGQGVYEQYF.

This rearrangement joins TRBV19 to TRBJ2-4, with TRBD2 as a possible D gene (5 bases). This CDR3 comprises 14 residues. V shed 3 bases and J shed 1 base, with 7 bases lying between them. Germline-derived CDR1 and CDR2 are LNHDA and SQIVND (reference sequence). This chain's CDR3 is CASSIGGAKNIQYF. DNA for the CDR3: TGTGCCAGTAGTATCGGCGGGGCCAAAAACATTCAGTACTTC.

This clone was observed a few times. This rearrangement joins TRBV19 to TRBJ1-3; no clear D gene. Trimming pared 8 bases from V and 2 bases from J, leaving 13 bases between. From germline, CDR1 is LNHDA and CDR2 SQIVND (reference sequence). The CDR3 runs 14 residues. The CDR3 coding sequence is TGTGCCAGTTCCCGGAGCGGCACTGGAAACACCATATATTTT. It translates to CASSRSGTGNTIYF.

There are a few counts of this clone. The CDR3 loop reads CASSLGGGIDYGYTF. The CDR3 nucleotides are TGCGCCAGCAGCCTTGGAGGGGGCATTGACTATGGCTACACCTTC. This chain uses TRBV5-1 with TRBJ1-2; the match to TRBD1 covers 7 bases. Per germline, CDR1 SGHRS and CDR2 YFSETQ. The CDR3 spans 15 residues. The V gene end was trimmed by 4 bases and the J gene end by 3 bases; junction bases not matched to a gene: 9.

The CDR3 DNA sequence: TGTGCCAGCAGCTTACCCCGGGCAGGTCTGAACTATGGCTACACCTTC. It translates to CASSLPRAGLNYGYTF. The rearrangement links TRBV7-2 to TRBJ1-2; D unclear. Per germline, CDR1 SGHTA and CDR2 FQGNSA. The length of the CDR3 is 16 residues. Trimming removed 2 bases at V and 2 bases at J, with 15 bases between.

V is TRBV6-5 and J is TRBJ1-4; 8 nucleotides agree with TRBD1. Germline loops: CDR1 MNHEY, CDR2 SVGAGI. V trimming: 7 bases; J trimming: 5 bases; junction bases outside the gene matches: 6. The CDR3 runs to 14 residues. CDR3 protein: CASTRDRTNEKLFF. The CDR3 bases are TGTGCCAGCACCCGGGACAGGACAAATGAAAAACTGTTTTTT.

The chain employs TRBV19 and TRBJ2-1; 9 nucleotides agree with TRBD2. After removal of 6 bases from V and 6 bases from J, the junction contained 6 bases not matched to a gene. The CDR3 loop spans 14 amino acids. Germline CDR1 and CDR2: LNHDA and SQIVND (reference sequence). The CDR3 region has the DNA TGTGCCAGTAGCCGGACTAGCGCCAGCAATGAGCAGTTCTTC. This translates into CASSRTSASNEQFF.

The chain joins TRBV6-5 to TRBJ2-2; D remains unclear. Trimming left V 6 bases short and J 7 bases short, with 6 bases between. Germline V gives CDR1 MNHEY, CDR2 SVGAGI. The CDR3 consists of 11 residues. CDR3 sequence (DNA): TGTGCCAGCAGGGATTTCGGGGAGCTGTTTTTT. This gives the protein CASRDFGELFF.

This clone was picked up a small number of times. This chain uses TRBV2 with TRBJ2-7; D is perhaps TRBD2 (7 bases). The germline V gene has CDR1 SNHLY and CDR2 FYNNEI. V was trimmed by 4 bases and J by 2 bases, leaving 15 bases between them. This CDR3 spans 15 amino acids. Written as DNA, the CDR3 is TGTGCCAGCAGTGGAGAGGCGGGGGCAACCTACGAGCAGTACTTC. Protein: CASSGEAGATYEQYF.

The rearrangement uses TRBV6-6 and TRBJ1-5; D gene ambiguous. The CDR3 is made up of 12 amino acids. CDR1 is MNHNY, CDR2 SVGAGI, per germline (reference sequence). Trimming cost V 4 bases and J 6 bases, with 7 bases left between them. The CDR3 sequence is CASSLDTQPQHF. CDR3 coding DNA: TGTGCCAGCAGTTTAGACACTCAGCCCCAGCATTTT.

CDR3 sequence reads: CASSLGVQRGLKETQYF. The DNA for the CDR3 is TGTGCCAGCAGCTTGGGGGTGCAGCGGGGGCTAAAAGAGACCCAGTACTTC. The chain carries TRBV5-4 and TRBJ2-5; TRBD2 agrees at 8 bases. Germline CDR1 is SGHNT and CDR2 is YYREEE (reference sequence). J lost 3 bases, V lost 0 bases, and 10 bases had no gene match. The CDR3 sequence is 17 residues long.

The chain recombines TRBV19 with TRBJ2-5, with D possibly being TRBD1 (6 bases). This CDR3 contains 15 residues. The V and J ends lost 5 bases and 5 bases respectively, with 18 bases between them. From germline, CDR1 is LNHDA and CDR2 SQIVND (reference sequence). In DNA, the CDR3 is TGTGCCAGTAGTTCAGCCGGCAGGGGAATCGAGACCCAGTACTTC. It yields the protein CASSSAGRGIETQYF.

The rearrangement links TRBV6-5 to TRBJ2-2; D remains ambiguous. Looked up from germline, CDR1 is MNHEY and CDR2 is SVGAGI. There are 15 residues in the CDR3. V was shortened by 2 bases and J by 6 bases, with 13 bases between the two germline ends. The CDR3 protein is CASSYVLNNAGELFF. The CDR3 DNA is TGTGCCAGCAGTTACGTTCTAAACAACGCCGGGGAGCTGTTTTTT.

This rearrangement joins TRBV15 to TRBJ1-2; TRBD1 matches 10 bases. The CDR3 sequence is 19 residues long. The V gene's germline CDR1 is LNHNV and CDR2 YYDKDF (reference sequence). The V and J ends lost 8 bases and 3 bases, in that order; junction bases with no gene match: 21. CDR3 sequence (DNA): TGTGCCACCTCTAGGGGATGGGGACAGGGGAGCTTGATCGACTATGGCTACACCTTC. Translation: CATSRGWGQGSLIDYGYTF. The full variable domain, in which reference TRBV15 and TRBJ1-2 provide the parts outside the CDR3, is DAMVIQNPRYQVTQFGKPVTLSCSQTLNHNVMYWYQQKSSQAPKLLFHYYDKDFNNEADTPDNFQSRRPNTSFCFLDIRSPGLGDTAMYLCATSRGWGQGSLIDYGYTFGSGTRLTVV.

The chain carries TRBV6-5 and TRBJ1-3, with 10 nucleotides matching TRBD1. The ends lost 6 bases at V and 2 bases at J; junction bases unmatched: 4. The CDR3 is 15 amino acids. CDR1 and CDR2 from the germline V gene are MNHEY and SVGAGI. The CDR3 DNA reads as TGTGCCAGCAGCCGGGACAGGGGCCCTGGAAACACCATATATTTT. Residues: CASSRDRGPGNTIYF.

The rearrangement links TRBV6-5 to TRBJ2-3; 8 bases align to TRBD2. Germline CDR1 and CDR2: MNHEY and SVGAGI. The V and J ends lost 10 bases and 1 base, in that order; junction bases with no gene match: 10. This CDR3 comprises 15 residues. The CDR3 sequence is CATEVFSGGTDTQYF. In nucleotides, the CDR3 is TGTGCCACCGAAGTTTTTAGCGGGGGCACAGATACGCAGTATTTT.

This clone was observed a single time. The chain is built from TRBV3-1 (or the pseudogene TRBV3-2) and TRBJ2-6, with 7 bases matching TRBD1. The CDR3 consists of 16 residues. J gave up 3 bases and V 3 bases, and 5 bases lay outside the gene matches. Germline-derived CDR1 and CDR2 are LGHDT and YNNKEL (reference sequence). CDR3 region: CASSHRTGVGANVLTF. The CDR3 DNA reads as TGTGCCAGCAGCCACCGAACAGGGGTTGGGGCCAACGTCCTGACTTTC.

The DNA for the CDR3 is TGTGCCACCAGCAGAGGGAACAGTATGACGCAGTACTTC. It specifies CATSRGNSMTQYF. The V and J genes are TRBV15 and TRBJ2-7; D gene uncertain. Germline V CDR1 and CDR2: LNHNV, YYDKDF (reference sequence). V was cut by 1 base and J by 9 bases, with 13 bases left in between. The CDR3 length is 13 residues.